The entry that follows covers one T cell receptor (beta chain) sequence. The antigen remains unidentified. The sample carries other DNA sequences with the same CDR3. This sample stems from a study of T cell responses to AZD1222 COVID-19 vaccine. Study in general: Researchers grouped second doses given at about 4 or about 12 weeks into one pool.

The study's findings and limits: Just a handful of AZD1222 recipients were seropositive at baseline. Regions left unmutated in variants are reportedly the target of nearly half of spike-specific TCRs. Possibly, clonal diversity was underestimated; donors were largely white British and included more females.

Germline loops: CDR1 MNHEY, CDR2 SVGAGI. The CDR3 has 15 residues. Trimming removed 4 bases from V and 0 bases from J, with 10 bases in between. Only in-frame clones appear in the TCRdb table, and some are missing; sequencing was by immunoSEQ multiplex PCR. The top ten clones hold about 9.3% of a sample with 200,000 or so clones, 90% to 95% of them seen once. The chain is built from TRBV6-5 and TRBJ1-5, with a possible D match to TRBD1 (6 bases). The receptor was derived from an adult in good health. The starting material was peripheral blood, obtained on day 0 of AZD1222 vaccination. DNA of the CDR3: TGTGCCAGCAGTTCGGACAGAAATAGCAATCAGCCCCAGCATTTT. Protein product: CASSSDRNSNQPQHF.